Presented here are 22 T cell receptor beta chains from one specimen sequenced in a study of T-cell memory formation after mild COVID-19 (dated by TCRdb to the early 2020s). Libraries were constructed by 5' RACE. Instrument used: Illumina NovaSeq 6000. TCRdb trimmed the raw reads at Q25, called clones with MiXCR and kept productive beta chains. Rows are combined by CDR3 protein, so each entry shows the most common genes and DNA. The sample has tens of thousands of distinct CDR3 sequences on record, over 11% of them singletons. In total, the top ten clones hold around 29% of the sample. What was sequenced was PBMCs or a T cell subset sorted from them (not recorded which). The receptors were gathered from an adult woman who had mild COVID-19 (a few samples of this study predate the infection). The sample titles of this study are shuffled in the database, so cell type and time point are left out; the donor was told from shared clones.

The rearrangement uses TRBV2 and TRBJ2-7, with 10 bases fitting TRBD1. The CDR3 has 14 amino acids. The germline CDR1 and CDR2 sequences are SNHLY and FYNNEI. The ends lost 7 bases at V and 1 base at J; junction bases unmatched: 4. The chain's CDR3 is CASIGQGESYEQYF. The CDR3 DNA reads as TGTGCCAGCATCGGACAGGGGGAATCCTACGAGCAGTACTTC.

This clonotype was seen a few times. V and J are TRBV7-8 and TRBJ2-7; TRBD2 matches 7 bases. CDR3 size: 17 residues. The V and J ends lost 4 bases and 3 bases, in that order; junction bases with no gene match: 15. Germline V CDR1 and CDR2: SGHVS, FQNEAQ. CDR3: CASSSGWAGEWNYEQYF. The CDR3 nucleotides are TGTGCCAGCAGCTCCGGCTGGGCGGGAGAGTGGAACTACGAGCAGTACTTC.

The chain has TRBV5-1 and TRBJ2-5, with D possibly being TRBD1 (5 bases). Germline V gives CDR1 SGHRS, CDR2 YFSETQ. The length of the CDR3 is 17 residues. V gave up 2 bases and J gave up 2 bases, with 19 bases separating them. CDR3 bases: TGCGCCAGCAGCTTTACCGGTAGGGGTTATCTGCAAGAGACCCAGTACTTC. It codes for CASSFTGRGYLQETQYF.

The chain uses TRBV11-2 and TRBJ2-7, with 8 bases identical to TRBD1. Germline loops: CDR1 SGHAT, CDR2 FQNNGV. This CDR3 comprises 15 residues. The V segment lost 3 bases and the J segment 2 bases; nucleotides outside the gene matches: 6. DNA of the CDR3: TGTGCCAGCAGCTTCGGTGGGACAGGCACCTACGAGCAGTACTTC. Translation: CASSFGGTGTYEQYF.

The CDR3 DNA follows: TGTGCCAGCAGCGTAAGAAGGGAGATTTTTGATGAGCAGTTCTTC. Translating it yields CASSVRREIFDEQFF. V is TRBV9 and J is TRBJ2-1, with a tentative D call TRBD2 (5 bases). The CDR3 is made up of 15 amino acids. The V gene's germline CDR1 is SGDLS and CDR2 YYNGEE. Trimming pared 1 base from V and 8 bases from J, leaving 16 bases between.

This clonotype was found a few times. The V gene is TRBV6-1, the J gene TRBJ2-3, with TRBD2 as a possible D gene (6 bases). Germline V CDR1 and CDR2: MNHNS, SASEGT. The CDR3 runs to 16 residues. V shed 3 bases and J shed 3 bases, with 16 bases lying between them. CDR3 loop: CASSESTTSWTDTQYF. For the CDR3, the DNA is TGTGCCAGCAGTGAGTCGACGACTAGTTGGACAGATACGCAGTATTTT.

Note on this clonotype: At one end, the junction sequence differs from germline, possibly due to a read error. This chain joins TRBV7-2 and TRBJ2-3; D not resolved. The CDR3 has 15 residues. The germline gives CDR1 SGHTA, CDR2 FQGNSA. CDR3 nucleotides: TGTGCAAGCAGCTTAGAGGTCCATTCCCAGGATACGCAGTATTTT. Translation: CASSLEVHSQDTQYF. The full variable domain, in which reference TRBV7-2 and TRBJ2-3 provide the parts outside the CDR3, is GAGVSQSPSNKVTEKGKDVELRCDPISGHTALYWYRQSLGQGLEFLIYFQGNSAPDKSGLPSDRFSAERTGGSVSTLTIQRTQQEDSAVYLCASSLEVHSQDTQYFGPGTRLTVL.

The rearrangement uses TRBV24-1 and TRBJ2-1; a weak D match, TRBD1 (5 bases). Trimming took off 7 bases at V and 7 bases at J, with 10 bases between the two ends. This CDR3 has 12 residues. The germline gives CDR1 KGHDR, CDR2 SFDVKD. The CDR3 bases are TGTGCCACCAGAGAAGACAGTAATGAGCAGTTCTTC. Translated, it gives CATREDSNEQFF.

The rearrangement links TRBV4-1 to TRBJ2-1; D uncertain. The germline V gene has CDR1 MGHRA and CDR2 YSYEKL. Trimming removed 1 base from V and 6 bases from J, with 13 bases in between. This CDR3 comprises 15 residues. In DNA form, the CDR3 reads TGCGCCAGCAGCCAAGTAACGGGTGGCCCCAATGAGCAGTTCTTC. Residues: CASSQVTGGPNEQFF.

The chain recombines TRBV27 with TRBJ2-7; 8 bases match TRBD2. Germline CDR1 MNHEY, CDR2 SMNVEV (reference sequence). Unmatched junction bases numbered 6, after V lost 10 bases and J lost 7 bases. The CDR3 runs 11 residues. CDR3 in amino acids: CATRLAWEQYF. CDR3 DNA sequence: TGTGCCACCCGACTAGCGTGGGAGCAGTACTTC.

V and J are TRBV20-1 and TRBJ2-1; 8 nucleotides line up with TRBD2. The CDR3 runs 17 residues. Germline V gene lookup returns CDR1 DFQATT and CDR2 SNEGSKA (reference sequence). Trimming removed 3 bases from V and 4 bases from J; junction bases left unmatched: 14. The CDR3 DNA is TGCAGTGCTAGGGCGGGGGGTACTAGCGGATCTTACAATGAGCAGTTCTTC. As protein: CSARAGGTSGSYNEQFF.

The genes are TRBV15 and TRBJ2-3; 10 bases fit TRBD2. Germline V lookup: CDR1 LNHNV, CDR2 YYDKDF (reference sequence). Trimming at V came to 8 bases and at J to 2 bases, leaving 7 bases not matched to a gene. The CDR3 length is 15 residues. For the CDR3, the DNA is TGTGCCACCTCCCGAACTAGCGGGGACACAGATACGCAGTATTTT. Encoded protein: CATSRTSGDTDTQYF.

This clonotype was observed a handful of times. The genes are TRBV12-3 or TRBV12-4 and TRBJ2-7; D is possibly TRBD1 (5 bases). The CDR3 runs to 15 residues. Trimming pared 0 bases from V and 3 bases from J, leaving 12 bases between. CDR3 nucleotide sequence: TGTGCCAGCAGTTTAGCGCTAGTAGGGGTCTACGAGCAGTACTTC. Translation: CASSLALVGVYEQYF.

This clonotype was counted many times. The chain has TRBV4-2 and TRBJ2-7; weak D call: TRBD2 (7 bases). From germline, CDR1 is LGHNA and CDR2 YNFKEQ. Deletions cut 0 bases from V and 4 bases from J, with 13 bases between. The CDR3 length is 15 residues. CDR3 amino acids: CASSQEYGGQYEQYF. The CDR3 coding sequence is TGTGCCAGCAGCCAAGAGTACGGGGGGCAGTACGAGCAGTACTTC.

The CDR3 reads CATSDGQAPSTDTQYF. CDR3 nucleotides: TGTGCCACCAGTGATGGACAGGCGCCTAGCACAGATACGCAGTATTTT. V is TRBV24-1 and J is TRBJ2-3; 7 nucleotides agree with TRBD1. This CDR3 has 16 amino acids. J was trimmed by 0 bases and V by 3 bases; bases with no gene match: 5. The V gene's germline CDR1 is KGHDR and CDR2 SFDVKD.

The rearrangement links TRBV4-3 to TRBJ2-3; possible D gene TRBD2, 5 bases. The CDR3 sequence is 16 residues long. From germline, CDR1 is LGHNA and CDR2 YSLEER. The V end was cut by 1 base, the J end by 5 bases, with 16 bases between. CDR3 protein: CASSQGSSPSLDTQYF. The CDR3 nucleotides read TGCGCCAGCAGCCAAGGTTCTAGCCCCTCTCTAGATACGCAGTATTTT.

The V gene is TRBV5-1, the J gene TRBJ2-1, with D perhaps TRBD1 (5 bases). The ends were cut back, 2 bases at V and 5 bases at J, with 11 bases in the middle. Germline values: CDR1 SGHRS, CDR2 YFSETQ. The length of the CDR3 is 14 residues. The CDR3 is CASSFRQINNEQFF. CDR3 in DNA: TGCGCCAGCAGCTTCCGACAGATAAACAATGAGCAGTTCTTC.

This clonotype came up a few times. The J gene is TRBJ2-6, the V gene TRBV5-6; 7 nucleotides match TRBD1. Germline V gene lookup returns CDR1 SGHDT and CDR2 YYEEEE. The CDR3 covers 17 residues. V was clipped by 2 bases and J by 0 bases; unmatched bases: 5. This chain's CDR3 is CASSLRDSFSGANVLTF. CDR3 DNA sequence: TGTGCCAGCAGCTTAAGGGACAGCTTCTCTGGGGCCAACGTCCTGACTTTC.

V usage is TRBV12-3 or TRBV12-4 and J usage is TRBJ2-3; D gene uncertain. Trimming left V 3 bases short and J 3 bases short, with 10 bases between. The CDR3 totals 14 residues. CDR3 protein: CASSLSPFTDTQYF. In DNA, the CDR3 is TGTGCCAGCAGTTTGTCCCCTTTTACAGATACGCAGTATTTT.

This clonotype was counted between two and nine times. This sequence joins TRBV4-2 and TRBJ2-4; either TRBD1 or TRBD2 may supply D (5 bases each). V lost 0 bases to trimming and J lost 5 bases, with 17 bases between them. Germline V lookup: CDR1 LGHNA, CDR2 YNFKEQ. CDR3 length: 17 residues. The CDR3 sequence: CASSQEETVRGENIQYF. Written as DNA, the CDR3 is TGTGCCAGCAGCCAAGAGGAGACGGTGAGAGGGGAAAACATTCAGTACTTC.

The chain employs TRBV20-1 and TRBJ2-3; tentatively, D is TRBD1 (5 bases). The V gene lost 0 bases and the J gene lost 1 base, with 14 bases spanning the gap. Germline CDR1 DFQATT, CDR2 SNEGSKA (reference sequence). The CDR3 loop spans 16 amino acids. CDR3 DNA sequence: TGCAGTGCTAGAGACCCCTCACAACAGGGCACAGATACGCAGTATTTT. Amino acids: CSARDPSQQGTDTQYF.

There are a few counts of this clonotype. This chain links TRBV7-9 with TRBJ1-5, with 8 bases that match TRBD1. Germline V gene lookup returns CDR1 SEHNR and CDR2 FQNEAQ (reference sequence). V gave up 4 bases and J gave up 0 bases; unmatched junction bases: 8. The length of the CDR3 is 17 residues. The CDR3: CASSSIQGDYSNQPQHF. The CDR3 DNA is TGTGCCAGCAGCTCGATACAGGGGGACTATAGCAATCAGCCCCAGCATTTT.